This entry features one T cell receptor beta chain sequence. Its matching antigen is unknown. The ends lost 1 base at V and 1 base at J; junction bases unmatched: 1. Germline CDR1 is SGHVS and CDR2 is FNYEAQ. The CDR3 consists of 16 residues. Libraries were made from TCR beta cDNA, and they carried unique molecular identifiers. Around 450,000 cDNA molecules were recovered from an input of roughly 0.85 to 10 million T cells. TCRdb ran MiXCR on the PCR reads and lists one entry per CDR3 protein. Of approximately 460,000 distinct CDR3 sequences in the sample, approximately 46% were seen once. This entry belongs to a study of post-analysis software for immune sequencing data. The study's findings and limits: Diversity measured as normalized Chao1 was significantly lower in multiple sclerosis patients than in controls. About five TRBV segments, including TRBV5-6, TRBV5-1 and TRBV20-1, were more frequent in patients than controls.

Sequencing input: blood. This clonotype originated in a girl between 5 and 17 years old with multiple sclerosis. This chain connects TRBV7-6 to TRBJ2-2, with 9 bases matching TRBD2. The CDR3 here is CASSLETSGNTGELFF. In nucleotides, the CDR3 is TGTGCCAGCAGCTTAGAGACTAGCGGGAACACCGGGGAGCTGTTTTTT.